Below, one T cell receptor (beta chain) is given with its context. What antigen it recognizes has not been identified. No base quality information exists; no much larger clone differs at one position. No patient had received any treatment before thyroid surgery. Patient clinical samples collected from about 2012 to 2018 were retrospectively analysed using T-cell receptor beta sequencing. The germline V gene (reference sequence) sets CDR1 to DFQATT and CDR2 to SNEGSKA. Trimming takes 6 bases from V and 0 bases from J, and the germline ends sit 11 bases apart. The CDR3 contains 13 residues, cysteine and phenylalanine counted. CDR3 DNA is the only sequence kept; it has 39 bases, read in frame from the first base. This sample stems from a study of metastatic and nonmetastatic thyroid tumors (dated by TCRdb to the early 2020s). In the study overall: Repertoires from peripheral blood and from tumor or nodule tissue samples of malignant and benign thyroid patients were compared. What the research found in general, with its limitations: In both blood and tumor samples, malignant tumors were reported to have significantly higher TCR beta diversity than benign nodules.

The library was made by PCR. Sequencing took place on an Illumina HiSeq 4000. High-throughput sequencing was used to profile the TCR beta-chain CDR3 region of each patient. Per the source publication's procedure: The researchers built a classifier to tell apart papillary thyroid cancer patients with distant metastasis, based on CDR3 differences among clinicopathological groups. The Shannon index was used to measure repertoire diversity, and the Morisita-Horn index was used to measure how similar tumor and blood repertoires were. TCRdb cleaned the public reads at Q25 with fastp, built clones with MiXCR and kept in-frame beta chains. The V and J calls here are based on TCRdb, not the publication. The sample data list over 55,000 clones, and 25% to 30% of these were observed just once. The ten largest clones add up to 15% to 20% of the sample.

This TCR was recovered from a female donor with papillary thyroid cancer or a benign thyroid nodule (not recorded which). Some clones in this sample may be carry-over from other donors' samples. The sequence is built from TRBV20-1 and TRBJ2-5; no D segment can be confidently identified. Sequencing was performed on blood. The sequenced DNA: TGCAGTGCCACGGACGTTAACCAAGAGACCCAGTACTTC. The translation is CSATDVNQETQYF.